Listed here is a single TCR beta chain. Its antigen is unknown. The sample originates from a study of OX40 agonist ivuxolimab in advanced cancers. Study in general: The dose-escalation group included hepatocellular carcinoma, melanoma, renal cell carcinoma and head and neck cancer. General study points: Normalized expansion of T-cell clones was also low for some nonresponders.

The repertoire was sequenced with immunoSEQ multiplex PCR; TCRdb's copy has only in-frame clones and lacks some. The sample lists roughly 20,000 clones; 70% to 90% were seen once. The CDR3 has 15 amino acids. From germline, CDR1 is SEHNR and CDR2 FQNEAQ (reference sequence). The receptor comes from an adult with an advanced solid tumor such as melanoma, head and neck, liver or kidney cancer. V and J are TRBV7-9 and TRBJ2-5; D uncertain. The J call may not be correct, given that the DNA end is closer to TRBJ2-7. This specimen consisted of CD4+ or CD8+ T cells sorted from blood, obtained in a trial of the OX40 agonist ivuxolimab. CDR3 in amino acids: CASSPAVGGTYEQYF. In nucleotides, the CDR3 is TGTGCCAGCAGCCCCGCTGTAGGCGGCACCTACGAGCAGTACTTC.